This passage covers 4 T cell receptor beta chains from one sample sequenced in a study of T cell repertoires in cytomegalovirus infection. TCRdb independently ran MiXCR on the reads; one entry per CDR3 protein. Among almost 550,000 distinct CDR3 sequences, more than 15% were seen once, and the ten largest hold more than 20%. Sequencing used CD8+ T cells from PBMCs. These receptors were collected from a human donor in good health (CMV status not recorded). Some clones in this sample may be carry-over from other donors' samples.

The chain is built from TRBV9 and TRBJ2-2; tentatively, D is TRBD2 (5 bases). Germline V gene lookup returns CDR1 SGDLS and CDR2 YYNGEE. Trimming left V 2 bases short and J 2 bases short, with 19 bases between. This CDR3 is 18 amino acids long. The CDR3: CASSVSTGNRQNTGELFF. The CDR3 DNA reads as TGTGCCAGCAGCGTGTCAACGGGGAATCGACAAAACACCGGGGAGCTGTTTTTT.

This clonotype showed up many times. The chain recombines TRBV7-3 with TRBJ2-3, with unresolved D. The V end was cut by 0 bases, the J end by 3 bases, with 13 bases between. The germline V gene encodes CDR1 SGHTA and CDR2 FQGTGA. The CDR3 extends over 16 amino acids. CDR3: CASSLTYNPDTDTQYF. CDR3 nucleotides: TGTGCCAGCAGCTTAACGTATAACCCGGATACAGATACGCAGTATTTT.

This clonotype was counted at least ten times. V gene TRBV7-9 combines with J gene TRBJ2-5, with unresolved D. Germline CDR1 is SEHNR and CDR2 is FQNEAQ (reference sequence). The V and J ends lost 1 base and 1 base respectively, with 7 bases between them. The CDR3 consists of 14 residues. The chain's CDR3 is CASSLEGPQETQYF. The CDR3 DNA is TGTGCCAGCAGCTTAGAAGGGCCCCAAGAGACCCAGTACTTC.

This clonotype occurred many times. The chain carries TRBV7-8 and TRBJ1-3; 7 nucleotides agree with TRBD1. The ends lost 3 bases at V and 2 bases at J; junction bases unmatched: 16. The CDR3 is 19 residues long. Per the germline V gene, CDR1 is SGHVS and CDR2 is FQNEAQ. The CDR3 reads CASSFVGTEAARAGNTIYF. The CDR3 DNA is TGTGCCAGCAGCTTTGTCGGGACAGAAGCAGCTAGGGCTGGAAACACCATATATTTT.